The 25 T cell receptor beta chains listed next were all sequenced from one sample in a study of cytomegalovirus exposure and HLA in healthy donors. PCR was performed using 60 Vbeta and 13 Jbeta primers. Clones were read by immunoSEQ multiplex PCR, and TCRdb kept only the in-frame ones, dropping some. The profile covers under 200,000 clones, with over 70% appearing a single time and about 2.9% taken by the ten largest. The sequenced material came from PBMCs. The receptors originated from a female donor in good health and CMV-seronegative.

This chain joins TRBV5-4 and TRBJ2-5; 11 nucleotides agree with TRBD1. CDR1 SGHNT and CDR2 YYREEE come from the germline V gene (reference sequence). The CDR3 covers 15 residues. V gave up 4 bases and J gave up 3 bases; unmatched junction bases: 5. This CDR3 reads CASSKPGQGEETQYF. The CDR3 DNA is TGTGCCAGCAGCAAGCCGGGACAGGGGGAAGAGACCCAGTACTTC.

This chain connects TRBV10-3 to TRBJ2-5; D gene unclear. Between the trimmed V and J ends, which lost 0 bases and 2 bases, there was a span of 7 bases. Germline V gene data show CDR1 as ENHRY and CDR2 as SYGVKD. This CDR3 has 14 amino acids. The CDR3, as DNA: TGTGCCATCAGTGAGTCGAGTCTTCAAGAGACCCAGTACTTC. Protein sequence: CAISESSLQETQYF.

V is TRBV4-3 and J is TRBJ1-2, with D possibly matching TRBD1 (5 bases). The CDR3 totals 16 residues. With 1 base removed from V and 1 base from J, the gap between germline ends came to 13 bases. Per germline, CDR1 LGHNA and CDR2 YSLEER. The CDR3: CASSQAQAGVNYGYTF. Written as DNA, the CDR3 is TGCGCCAGCAGCCAAGCACAGGCAGGCGTTAACTATGGCTACACCTTC.

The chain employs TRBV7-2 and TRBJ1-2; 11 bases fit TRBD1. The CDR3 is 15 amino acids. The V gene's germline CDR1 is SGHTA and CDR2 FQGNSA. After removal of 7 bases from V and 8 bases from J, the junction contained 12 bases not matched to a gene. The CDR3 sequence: CASILGQGEMEGYTF. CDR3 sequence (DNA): TGTGCCAGCATCCTGGGACAGGGGGAAATGGAAGGCTACACCTTC.

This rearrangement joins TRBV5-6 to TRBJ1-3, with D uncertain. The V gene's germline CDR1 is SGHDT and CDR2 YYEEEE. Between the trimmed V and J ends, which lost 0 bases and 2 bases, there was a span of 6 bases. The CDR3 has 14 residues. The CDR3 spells CASSLERAGNTIYF. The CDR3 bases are TGTGCCAGCAGCTTGGAGAGGGCTGGAAACACCATATATTTT. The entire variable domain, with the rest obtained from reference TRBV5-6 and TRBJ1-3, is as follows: DAGVTQSPTHLIKTRGQQVTLRCSPKSGHDTVSWYQQALGQGPQFIFQYYEEEERQRGNFPDRFSGHQFPNYSSELNVNALLLGDSALYLCASSLERAGNTIYFGEGSWLTVV.

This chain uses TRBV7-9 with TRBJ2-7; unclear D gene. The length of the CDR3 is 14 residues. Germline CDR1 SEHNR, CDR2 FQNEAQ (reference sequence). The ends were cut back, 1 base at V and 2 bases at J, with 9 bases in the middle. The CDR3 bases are TGTGCCAGCAGCTTAGGGCAGGAACCCTACGAGCAGTACTTC. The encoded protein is CASSLGQEPYEQYF.

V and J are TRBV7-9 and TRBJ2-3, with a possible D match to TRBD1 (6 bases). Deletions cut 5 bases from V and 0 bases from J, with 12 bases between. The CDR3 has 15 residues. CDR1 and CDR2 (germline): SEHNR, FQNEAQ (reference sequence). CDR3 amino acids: CASSRAQGSTDTQYF. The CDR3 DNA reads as TGTGCCAGCAGCCGGGCCCAGGGGAGCACAGATACGCAGTATTTT.

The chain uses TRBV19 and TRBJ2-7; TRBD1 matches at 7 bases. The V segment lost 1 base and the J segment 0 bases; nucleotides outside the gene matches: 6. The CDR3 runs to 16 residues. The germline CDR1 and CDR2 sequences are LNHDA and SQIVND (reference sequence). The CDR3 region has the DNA TGTGCCAGTAGTATAGCCTCCGGGACAGCCTCCTACGAGCAGTACTTC. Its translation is CASSIASGTASYEQYF.

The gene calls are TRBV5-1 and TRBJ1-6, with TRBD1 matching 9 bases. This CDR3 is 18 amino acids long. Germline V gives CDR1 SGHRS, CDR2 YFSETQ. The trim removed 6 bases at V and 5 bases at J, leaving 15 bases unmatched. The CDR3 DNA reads TGCGCCAGCACTTCTTTACCCGGACAGGGGCCAAATAATTCACCCCTCCACTTT. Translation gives CASTSLPGQGPNNSPLHF. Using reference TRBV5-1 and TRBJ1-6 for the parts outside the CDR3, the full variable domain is KAGVTQTPRYLIKTRGQQVTLSCSPISGHRSVSWYQQTPGQGLQFLFEYFSETQRNKGNFPGRFSGRQFSNSRSEMNVSTLELGDSALYLCASTSLPGQGPNNSPLHFGNGTRLTVT.

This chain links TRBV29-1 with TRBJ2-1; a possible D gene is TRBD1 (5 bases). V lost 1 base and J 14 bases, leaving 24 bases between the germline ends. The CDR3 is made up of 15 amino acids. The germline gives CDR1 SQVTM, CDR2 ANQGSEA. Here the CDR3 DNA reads TGCAGCGTTGAAGCCACCAAGATCGGCGGCCAAGGGGAGTTCTTC. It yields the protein CSVEATKIGGQGEFF.

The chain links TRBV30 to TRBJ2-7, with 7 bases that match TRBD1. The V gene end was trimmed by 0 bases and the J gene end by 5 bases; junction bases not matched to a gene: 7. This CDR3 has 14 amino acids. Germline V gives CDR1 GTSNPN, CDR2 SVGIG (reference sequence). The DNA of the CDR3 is TGTGCCTGGAGTGTACCAGACAGGGTTCACGAGCAGTACTTC. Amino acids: CAWSVPDRVHEQYF.

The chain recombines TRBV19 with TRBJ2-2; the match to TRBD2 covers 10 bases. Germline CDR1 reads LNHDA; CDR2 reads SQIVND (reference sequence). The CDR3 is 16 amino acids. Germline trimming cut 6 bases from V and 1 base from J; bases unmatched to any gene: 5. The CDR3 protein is CASSSGTSVNTGELFF. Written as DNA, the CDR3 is TGTGCCAGTAGCTCTGGGACTAGCGTGAACACCGGGGAGCTGTTTTTT.

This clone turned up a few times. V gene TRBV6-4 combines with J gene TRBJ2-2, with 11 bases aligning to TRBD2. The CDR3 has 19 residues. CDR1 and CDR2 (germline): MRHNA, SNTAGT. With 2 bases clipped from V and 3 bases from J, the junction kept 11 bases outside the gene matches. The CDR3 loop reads CASSDTSVAGGSDTGELFF. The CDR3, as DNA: TGTGCCAGCAGTGACACCTCGGTAGCGGGGGGGTCGGACACCGGGGAGCTGTTTTTT.

CDR3 bases: TGCGCCAGCAGTGAAGGCGGACTAGGGGGCTACGAGCAGTACTTC. It is translated as CASSEGGLGGYEQYF. The J gene is TRBJ2-7, the V gene TRBV10-1, with D perhaps matching TRBD2 (7 bases). The CDR3 length is 15 residues. The V end lost 3 bases, the J end lost 3 bases, and 15 bases lay between the germline ends. The V gene's germline CDR1 is WNHNN and CDR2 SYGVQD (reference sequence).

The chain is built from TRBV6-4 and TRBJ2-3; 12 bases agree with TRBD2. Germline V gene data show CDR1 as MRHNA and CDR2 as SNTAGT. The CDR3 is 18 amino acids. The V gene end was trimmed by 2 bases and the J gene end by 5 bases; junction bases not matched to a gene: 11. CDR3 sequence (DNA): TGTGCCAGCAGTGACAGACCTCACCCGACTAGCGGGAGAGATACGCAGTATTTT. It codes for CASSDRPHPTSGRDTQYF.

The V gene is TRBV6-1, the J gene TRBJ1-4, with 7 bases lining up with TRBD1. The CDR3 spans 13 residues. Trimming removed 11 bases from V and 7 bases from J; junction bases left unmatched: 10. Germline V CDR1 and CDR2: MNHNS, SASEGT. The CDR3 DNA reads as TGTGCCGGCTCCGGGACAGAAGGTGAAAAACTGTTTTTT. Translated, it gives CAGSGTEGEKLFF.

DNA of the CDR3: TGTGCCAGCAGTTACTCGACTAGCGGGGACTACGATACGCAGTATTTT. It yields the protein CASSYSTSGDYDTQYF. The genes are TRBV6-5 and TRBJ2-3; 11 bases agree with TRBD2. V lost 0 bases and J lost 6; bases outside the gene matches: 5. Germline CDR1 is MNHEY and CDR2 is SVGAGI. The CDR3 spans 16 residues.

The CDR3 sequence: CASSASDRVTTEAFF. The CDR3 region has the DNA TGTGCCAGCAGCGCCTCGGACAGGGTCACAACTGAAGCTTTCTTT. The gene calls are TRBV9 and TRBJ1-1, with 8 positions matching TRBD1. The CDR3 extends over 15 amino acids. The V gene end was trimmed by 3 bases and the J gene end by 5 bases; junction bases not matched to a gene: 9. Germline V gene sequence: CDR1 SGDLS, CDR2 YYNGEE.

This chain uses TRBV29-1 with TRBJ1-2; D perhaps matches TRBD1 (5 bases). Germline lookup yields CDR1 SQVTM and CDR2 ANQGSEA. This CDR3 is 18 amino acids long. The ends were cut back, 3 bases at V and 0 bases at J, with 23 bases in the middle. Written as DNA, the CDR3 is TGCAGCGTTGAGGCCAAGCAGGACACCTTTGGAGCTAACTATGGCTACACCTTC. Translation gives CSVEAKQDTFGANYGYTF.

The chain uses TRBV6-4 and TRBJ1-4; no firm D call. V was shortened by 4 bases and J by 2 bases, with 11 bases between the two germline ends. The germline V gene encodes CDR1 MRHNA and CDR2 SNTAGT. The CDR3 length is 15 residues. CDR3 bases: TGTGCCAGCAGTGGGGCGGGGTGTACTAATGAAAAACTGTTTTTT. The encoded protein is CASSGAGCTNEKLFF.

This CDR3 is CASNRGSTWDTEAFF. The CDR3 DNA follows: TGTGCCAGCAATCGCGGATCTACCTGGGACACTGAAGCTTTCTTT. The rearrangement links TRBV7-2 to TRBJ1-1; D uncertain. Trimming shortened V by 7 bases and J by 3 bases, and 18 bases separated the two germline ends. Germline V gives CDR1 SGHTA, CDR2 FQGNSA. The CDR3 has 15 residues.

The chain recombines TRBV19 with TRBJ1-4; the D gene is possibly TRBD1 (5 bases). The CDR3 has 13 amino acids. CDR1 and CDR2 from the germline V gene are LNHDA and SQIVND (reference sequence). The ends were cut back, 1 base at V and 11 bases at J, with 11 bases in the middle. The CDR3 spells CASSIGRDQKLFF. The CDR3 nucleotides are TGTGCCAGTAGTATAGGGAGGGACCAGAAACTGTTTTTT.

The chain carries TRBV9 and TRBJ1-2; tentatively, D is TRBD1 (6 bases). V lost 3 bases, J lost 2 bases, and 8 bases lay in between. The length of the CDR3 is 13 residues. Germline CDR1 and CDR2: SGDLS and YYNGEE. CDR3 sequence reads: CASSDRVNYGYTF. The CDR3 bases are TGTGCCAGCAGCGACAGGGTCAACTATGGCTACACCTTC.

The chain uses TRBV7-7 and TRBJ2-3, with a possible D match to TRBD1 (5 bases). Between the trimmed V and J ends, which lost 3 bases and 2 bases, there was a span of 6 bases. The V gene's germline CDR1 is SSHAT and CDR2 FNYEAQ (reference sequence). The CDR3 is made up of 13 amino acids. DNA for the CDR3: TGTGCCAGCAGCTTGGACACCACAGATACGCAGTATTTT. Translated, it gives CASSLDTTDTQYF.

In nucleotides, the CDR3 is TGTGCCAGCAGCTTAGATGGCGGGGGGTTCTACGAGCAGTACTTC. Its protein is CASSLDGGGFYEQYF. The rearrangement links TRBV7-2 to TRBJ2-7; 8 bases are a match to TRBD2. V trimming: 1 base; J trimming: 3 bases; junction bases outside the gene matches: 5. This CDR3 region has 15 residues. Germline V gene data show CDR1 as SGHTA and CDR2 as FQGNSA.